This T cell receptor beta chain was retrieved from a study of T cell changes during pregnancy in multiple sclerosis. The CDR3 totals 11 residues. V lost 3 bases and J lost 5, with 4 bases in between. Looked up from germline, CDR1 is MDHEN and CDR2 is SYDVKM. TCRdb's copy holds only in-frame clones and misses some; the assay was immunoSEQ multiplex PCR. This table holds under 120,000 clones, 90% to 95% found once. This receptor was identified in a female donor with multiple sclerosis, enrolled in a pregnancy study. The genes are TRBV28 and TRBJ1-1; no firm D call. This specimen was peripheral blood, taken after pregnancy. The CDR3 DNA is TGTGCCAGCAGTTTTCGGACTGAAGCTTTCTTT. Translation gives CASSFRTEAFF.